This T cell receptor (beta chain) was identified in a study of cytomegalovirus exposure and HLA in healthy donors. Study summary: The approximately 710 first-cohort repertoires and the roughly 120 validation repertoires shared the same platform, a later analysis reported.

The CDR3 sequence is 14 residues long. Germline V gene data show CDR1 as LNHDA and CDR2 as SQIVND (reference sequence). V lost 0 bases, J lost 4 bases, and 7 bases lay in between. Assay used: immunoSEQ multiplex PCR; TCRdb lists only in-frame clones, some missing. The sample contains 100,000 to 150,000 clones, about 88% of which appear only once. Findings and caveats of the study: In vitro checks showed that a few CMV-associated chains really do target CMV antigens.

As regards this clone: As yet, its antigen is unknown.

This clonotype was obtained from a woman aged 18-30 years in good health and CMV-seronegative. Sequenced: PBMCs. The chain combines TRBV19 with TRBJ2-1; D not certain. As DNA, the CDR3 is TGTGCCAGTAGTATAGATTTCCATTACAATGAGCAGTTCTTC. Amino acid sequence: CASSIDFHYNEQFF.